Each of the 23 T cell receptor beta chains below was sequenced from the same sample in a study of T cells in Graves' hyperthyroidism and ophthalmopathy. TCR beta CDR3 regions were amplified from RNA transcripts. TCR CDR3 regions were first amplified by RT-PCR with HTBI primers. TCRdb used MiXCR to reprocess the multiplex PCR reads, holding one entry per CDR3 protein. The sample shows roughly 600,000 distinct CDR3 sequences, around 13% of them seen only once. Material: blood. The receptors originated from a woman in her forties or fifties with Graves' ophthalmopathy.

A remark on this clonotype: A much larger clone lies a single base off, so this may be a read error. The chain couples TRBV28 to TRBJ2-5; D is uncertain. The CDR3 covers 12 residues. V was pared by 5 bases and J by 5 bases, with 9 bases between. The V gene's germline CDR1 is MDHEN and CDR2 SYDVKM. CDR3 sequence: CASSDPDETQYF. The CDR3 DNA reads TGTGCCAGCAGTGATCCTGATGAGACCCAGTACTTC.

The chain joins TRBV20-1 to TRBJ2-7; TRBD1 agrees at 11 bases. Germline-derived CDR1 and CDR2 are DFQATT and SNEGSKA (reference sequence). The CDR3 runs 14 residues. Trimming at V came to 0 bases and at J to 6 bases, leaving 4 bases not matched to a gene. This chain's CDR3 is CSARDSGTGGEQYF. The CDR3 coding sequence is TGCAGTGCTAGAGACTCCGGGACAGGGGGCGAGCAGTACTTC.

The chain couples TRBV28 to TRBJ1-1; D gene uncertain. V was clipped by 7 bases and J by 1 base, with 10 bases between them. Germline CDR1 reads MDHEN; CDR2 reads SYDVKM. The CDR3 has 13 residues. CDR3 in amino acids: CASNHEGNTEAFF. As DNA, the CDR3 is TGTGCCAGCAACCACGAGGGGAACACTGAAGCTTTCTTT.

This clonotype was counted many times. For the CDR3, the DNA is TGTGCCAGCAGTTACGGACAGGTCGGGTCCTACGAGCAGTACTTC. Encoded protein: CASSYGQVGSYEQYF. J is TRBJ2-7 and V is TRBV6-8; 7 bases line up with TRBD1. The V gene end was trimmed by 2 bases and the J gene end by 1 base; junction bases not matched to a gene: 5. The V gene's germline CDR1 is MNHGY and CDR2 SAAAGT. This CDR3 has 15 residues.

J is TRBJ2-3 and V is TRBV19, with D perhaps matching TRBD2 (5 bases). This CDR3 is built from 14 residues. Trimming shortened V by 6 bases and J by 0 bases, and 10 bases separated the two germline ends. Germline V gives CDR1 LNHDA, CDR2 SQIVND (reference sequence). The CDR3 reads CASRMGGSTDTQYF. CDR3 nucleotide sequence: TGTGCCAGTAGGATGGGCGGGAGCACAGATACGCAGTATTTT.

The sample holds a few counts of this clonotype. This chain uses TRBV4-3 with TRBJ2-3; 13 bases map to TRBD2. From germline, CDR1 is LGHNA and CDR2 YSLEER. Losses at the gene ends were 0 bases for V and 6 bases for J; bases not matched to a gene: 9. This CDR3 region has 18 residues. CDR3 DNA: TGCGCCAGCAGCCAAGATCCCGGACTAGCGGGAGTTGCGGATACGCAGTATTTT. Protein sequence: CASSQDPGLAGVADTQYF.

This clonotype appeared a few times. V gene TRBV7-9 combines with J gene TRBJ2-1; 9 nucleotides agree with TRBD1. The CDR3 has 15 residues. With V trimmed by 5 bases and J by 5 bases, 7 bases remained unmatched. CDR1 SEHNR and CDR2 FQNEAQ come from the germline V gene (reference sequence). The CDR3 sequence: CASSQRQGVHNEQFF. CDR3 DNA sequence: TGTGCCAGCAGCCAAAGACAGGGGGTGCACAATGAGCAGTTCTTC.

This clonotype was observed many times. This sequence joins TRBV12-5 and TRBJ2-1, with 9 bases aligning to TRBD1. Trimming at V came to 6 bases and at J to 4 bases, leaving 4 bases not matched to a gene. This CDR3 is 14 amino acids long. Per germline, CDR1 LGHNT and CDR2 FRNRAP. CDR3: CASGRGQGYNEQFF. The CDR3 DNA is TGTGCTAGTGGCCGGGGACAGGGTTACAATGAGCAGTTCTTC.

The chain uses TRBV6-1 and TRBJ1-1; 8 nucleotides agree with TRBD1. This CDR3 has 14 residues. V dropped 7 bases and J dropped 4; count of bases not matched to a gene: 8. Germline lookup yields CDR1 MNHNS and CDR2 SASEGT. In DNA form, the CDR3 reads TGTGCCAGCATTCCAGGGGGCGCGGTCACTGAAGCTTTCTTT. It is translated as CASIPGGAVTEAFF.

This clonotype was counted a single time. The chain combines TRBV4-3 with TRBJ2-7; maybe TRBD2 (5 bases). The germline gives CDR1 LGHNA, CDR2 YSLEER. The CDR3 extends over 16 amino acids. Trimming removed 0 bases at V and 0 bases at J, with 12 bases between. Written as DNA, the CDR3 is TGCGCCAGCAGCCAAGATTTGTCGGGAAGCTCCTACGAGCAGTACTTC. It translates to CASSQDLSGSSYEQYF.

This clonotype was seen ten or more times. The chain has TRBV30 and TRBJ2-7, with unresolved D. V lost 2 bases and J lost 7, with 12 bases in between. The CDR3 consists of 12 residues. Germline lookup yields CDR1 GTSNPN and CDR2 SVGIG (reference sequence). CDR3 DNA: TGTGCCTGGAGTCGCAGCCGTCTGGAGCAGTACTTC. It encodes CAWSRSRLEQYF.

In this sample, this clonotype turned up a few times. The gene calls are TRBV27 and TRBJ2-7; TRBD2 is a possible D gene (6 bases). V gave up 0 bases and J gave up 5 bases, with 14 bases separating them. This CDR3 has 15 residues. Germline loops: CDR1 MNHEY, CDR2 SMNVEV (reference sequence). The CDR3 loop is CASSLSLGGGDEQYF. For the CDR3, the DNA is TGTGCCAGCAGTTTATCATTGGGGGGTGGAGACGAGCAGTACTTC.

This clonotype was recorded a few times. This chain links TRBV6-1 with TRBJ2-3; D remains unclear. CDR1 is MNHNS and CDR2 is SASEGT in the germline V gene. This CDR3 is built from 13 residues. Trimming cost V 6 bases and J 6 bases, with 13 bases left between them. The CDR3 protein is CASRTPTLDTQYF. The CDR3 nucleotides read TGTGCCAGCAGAACACCGACACTGGATACGCAGTATTTT.

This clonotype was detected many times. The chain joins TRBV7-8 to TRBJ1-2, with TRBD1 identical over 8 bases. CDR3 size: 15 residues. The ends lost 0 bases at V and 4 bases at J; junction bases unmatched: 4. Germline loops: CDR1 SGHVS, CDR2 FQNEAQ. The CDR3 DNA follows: TGTGCCAGCAGCTTAGCTCGGGACAGGAGCTATGGCTACACCTTC. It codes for CASSLARDRSYGYTF.

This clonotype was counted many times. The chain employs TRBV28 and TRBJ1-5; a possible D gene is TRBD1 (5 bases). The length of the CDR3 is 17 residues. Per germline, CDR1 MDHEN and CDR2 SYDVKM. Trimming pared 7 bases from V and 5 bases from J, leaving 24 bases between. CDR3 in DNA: TGTGCCAGCAAGCAGGCAGGGACGCCCATGGGGGATCAGCCCCAGCATTTT. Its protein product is CASKQAGTPMGDQPQHF.

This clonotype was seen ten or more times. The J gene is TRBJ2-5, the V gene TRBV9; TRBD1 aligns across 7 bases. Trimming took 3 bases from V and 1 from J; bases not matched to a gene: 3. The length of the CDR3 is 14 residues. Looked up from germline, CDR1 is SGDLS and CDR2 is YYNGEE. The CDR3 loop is CASSDRDSQETQYF. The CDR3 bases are TGTGCCAGCAGCGATCGGGACAGCCAAGAGACCCAGTACTTC.

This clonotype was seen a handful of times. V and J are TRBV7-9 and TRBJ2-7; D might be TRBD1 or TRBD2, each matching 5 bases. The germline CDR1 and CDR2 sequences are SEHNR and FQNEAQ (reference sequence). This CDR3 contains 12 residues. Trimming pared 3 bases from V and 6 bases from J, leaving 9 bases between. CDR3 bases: TGTGCCAGCAGCTTGGGGGATCGCGAGCAGTACTTC. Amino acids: CASSLGDREQYF.

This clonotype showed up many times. The CDR3 here is CASSDPYQPQHF. The CDR3 region has the DNA TGTGCCAGCAGTGACCCTTATCAGCCCCAGCATTTT. The chain is built from TRBV28 and TRBJ1-5; no firm D call. V was trimmed by 5 bases and J by 5 bases, leaving 7 bases between them. Germline-derived CDR1 and CDR2 are MDHEN and SYDVKM. There are 12 residues in the CDR3.

The CDR3 reads CASSSTGVSSYNEQFF. The CDR3 DNA reads TGTGCCAGCAGTTCGACAGGGGTGAGCTCCTACAATGAGCAGTTCTTC. The genes are TRBV12-3 or TRBV12-4 and TRBJ2-1, with 8 nucleotides matching TRBD1. V was clipped by 4 bases and J by 0 bases; unmatched bases: 5. This CDR3 spans 16 amino acids.

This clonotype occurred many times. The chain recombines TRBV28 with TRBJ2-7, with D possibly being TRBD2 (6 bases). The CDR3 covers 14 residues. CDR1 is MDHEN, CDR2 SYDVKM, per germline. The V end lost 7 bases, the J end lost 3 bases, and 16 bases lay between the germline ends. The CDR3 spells CASTATGRYYEQYF. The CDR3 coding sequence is TGTGCCAGCACCGCTACCGGGAGATACTACGAGCAGTACTTC.

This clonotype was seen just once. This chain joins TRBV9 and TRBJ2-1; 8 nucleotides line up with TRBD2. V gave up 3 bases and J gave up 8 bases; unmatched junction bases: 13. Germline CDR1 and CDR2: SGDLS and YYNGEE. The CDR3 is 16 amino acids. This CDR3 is CASSASTGGQGDEQFF. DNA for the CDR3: TGTGCCAGCAGCGCCTCTACGGGAGGGCAAGGCGATGAGCAGTTCTTC.

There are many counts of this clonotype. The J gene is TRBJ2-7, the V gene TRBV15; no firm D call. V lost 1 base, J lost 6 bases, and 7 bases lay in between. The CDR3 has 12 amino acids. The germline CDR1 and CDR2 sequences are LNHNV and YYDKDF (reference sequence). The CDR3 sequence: CATSRGTREQYF. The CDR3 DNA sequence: TGTGCCACCAGCAGAGGGACGCGCGAGCAGTACTTC. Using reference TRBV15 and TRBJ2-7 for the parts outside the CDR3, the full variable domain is DAMVIQNPRYQVTQFGKPVTLSCSQTLNHNVMYWYQQKSSQAPKLLFHYYDKDFNNEADTPDNFQSRRPNTSFCFLDIRSPGLGDTAMYLCATSRGTREQYFGPGTRLTVT.

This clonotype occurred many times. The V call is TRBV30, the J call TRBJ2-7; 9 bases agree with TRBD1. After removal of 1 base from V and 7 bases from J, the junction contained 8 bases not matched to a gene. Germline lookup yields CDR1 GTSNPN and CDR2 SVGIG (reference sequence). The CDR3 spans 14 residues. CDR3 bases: TGTGCCTGGAGTGCAGGGACAGGGCTTCTGGAGCAGTACTTC. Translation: CAWSAGTGLLEQYF.